The 32 T cell receptor beta chains listed next were all sequenced from one sample in a study of vaccination and CD4 T cells after COVID-19. Sequencing of DNA taken from cultured CD4+ T cells relied on the Oncomine TCR Beta short-read assay. TCRdb recomputed calls from the PCR reads with MiXCR, one row per CDR3 protein. This table holds about 20,000 distinct CDR3 sequences, 38% found once. Indicated treatment: 10-day PBMC culture with coronavirus spike peptide pools or control peptides (ViraFEST assay). For these receptors, no antigen is known. Sequencing was performed on CD4+ T cells from blood, cultured in vitro, taken before SARS-CoV-2 vaccination. These receptors all stem from a human donor who received a COVID-19 vaccine.

This clonotype showed up just a few times. This chain uses TRBV20-1 with TRBJ2-5; 9 bases are a match to TRBD2. Germline lookup yields CDR1 DFQATT and CDR2 SNEGSKA (reference sequence). V gave up 0 bases and J gave up 4 bases; unmatched junction bases: 9. This CDR3 has 16 residues. CDR3: CSARDQGGGAGETQYF. CDR3 in DNA: TGCAGTGCTAGAGATCAGGGCGGGGGGGCAGGAGAGACCCAGTACTTC.

This chain uses TRBV7-2 with TRBJ2-6; tentative D call: TRBD2 (7 bases). This CDR3 spans 16 amino acids. From germline, CDR1 is SGHTA and CDR2 FQGNSA. The V end lost 5 bases, the J end lost 4 bases, and 15 bases lay between the germline ends. The CDR3 loop reads CASSQGGGVGANVLTF. In nucleotides, the CDR3 is TGTGCCAGCAGCCAAGGAGGGGGGGTAGGGGCCAACGTCCTGACTTTC.

This clonotype was counted a single time. The gene calls are TRBV20-1 and TRBJ2-6; D uncertain. Trimming removed 4 bases from V and 0 bases from J, with 7 bases in between. The CDR3 extends over 14 amino acids. Germline V CDR1 and CDR2: DFQATT, SNEGSKA (reference sequence). The CDR3 region has the DNA TGCAGTGCTATTCCTAACTCTGGGGCCAACGTCCTGACTTTC. Amino acid sequence: CSAIPNSGANVLTF.

This clonotype was observed a few times. The chain joins TRBV2 to TRBJ1-3; D is possibly TRBD1 (6 bases). Trimming removed 6 bases at V and 1 base at J, with 10 bases between. This CDR3 comprises 14 residues. Germline CDR1 is SNHLY and CDR2 is FYNNEI. CDR3 coding DNA: TGTGCCAGCAGCGTTACAGGGTCTGGAAACACCATATATTTT. Its translation is CASSVTGSGNTIYF.

The chain combines TRBV7-3 with TRBJ2-3; D tentatively fits TRBD1 or TRBD2 (6 bases each). This CDR3 region has 15 residues. The germline V gene has CDR1 SGHTA and CDR2 FQGTGA. The V end was cut by 2 bases, the J end by 4 bases, with 13 bases between. The CDR3: CASSLVPGAADTQYF. Written as DNA, the CDR3 is TGTGCCAGCAGCTTAGTGCCGGGGGCGGCAGATACGCAGTATTTT.

J is TRBJ1-2 and V is TRBV29-1; D might be TRBD1 (5 bases). There are 12 residues in the CDR3. Germline V gene data show CDR1 as SQVTM and CDR2 as ANQGSEA. With 7 bases removed from V and 4 bases from J, the gap between germline ends came to 13 bases. For the CDR3, the DNA is TGCAGCGCGGGGGGACCCAGCTATGGCTACACCTTC. This sequence encodes CSAGGPSYGYTF.

The V and J genes are TRBV10-2 and TRBJ2-7; 8 nucleotides match TRBD2. The length of the CDR3 is 15 residues. V lost 4 bases to trimming and J lost 6 bases; unmatched junction nucleotides: 11. CDR1 is WSHSY and CDR2 is SAAADI in the germline V gene. CDR3: CASSGISGAGGEQYF. As DNA, the CDR3 is TGCGCCAGCAGTGGGATATCGGGGGCGGGAGGCGAGCAGTACTTC.

The rearrangement joins TRBV29-1 to TRBJ1-2, with TRBD1 identical over 7 bases. This CDR3 has 14 residues. V was pared by 0 bases and J by 5 bases, with 6 bases of the junction left unmatched. The germline CDR1 and CDR2 sequences are SQVTM and ANQGSEA. The CDR3 spells CSVEDQGDAYGYTF. The CDR3 coding sequence is TGCAGCGTTGAAGATCAGGGGGATGCGTATGGCTACACCTTC.

The sample holds a few counts of this clonotype. V is TRBV24-1 and J is TRBJ1-5; D may be TRBD1 (5 bases). The CDR3 totals 15 residues. CDR1 is KGHDR, CDR2 SFDVKD, per germline. Deletions cut 0 bases from V and 9 bases from J, with 14 bases between. This CDR3 reads CATSDLPGPRRPQHF. The CDR3 DNA is TGTGCCACCAGTGATTTGCCAGGGCCTAGGCGGCCCCAGCATTTT.

The table lists this clonotype with a count of one. The chain links TRBV30 to TRBJ2-5, with D possibly TRBD1 on 5 matching bases. The V end lost 2 bases, the J end lost 5 bases, and 12 bases lay between the germline ends. This CDR3 has 13 amino acids. Germline V lookup: CDR1 GTSNPN, CDR2 SVGIG (reference sequence). In DNA, the CDR3 is TGTGCCTGGAGTTCAGGGCTCCATGAGACCCAGTACTTC. Translating gives CAWSSGLHETQYF.

In this sample, this clonotype turned up a few times. This rearrangement joins TRBV7-6 to TRBJ1-6; 8 bases match TRBD1. Germline-derived CDR1 and CDR2 are SGHVS and FNYEAQ. This CDR3 region has 18 residues. The V gene end was trimmed by 1 base and the J gene end by 7 bases; junction bases not matched to a gene: 12. The CDR3 DNA reads TGTGCCAGCAGCTTAGACCCAAGACAGGGGAGATTGAATTCACCCCTCCACTTT. Translated, it gives CASSLDPRQGRLNSPLHF. The full variable domain, rest sourced from reference TRBV7-6 and TRBJ1-6, is GAGVSQSPRYKVTKRGQDVALRCDPISGHVSLYWYRQALGQGPEFLTYFNYEAQQDKSGLPNDRFSAERPEGSISTLTIQRTEQRDSAMYRCASSLDPRQGRLNSPLHFGNGTRLTVT.

This sequence joins TRBV2 and TRBJ2-5, with D unclear. Germline-derived CDR1 and CDR2 are SNHLY and FYNNEI. The V and J ends lost 2 bases and 6 bases respectively, with 10 bases between them. The CDR3 loop spans 13 amino acids. The CDR3 reads CASSEMVLKTQYF. CDR3 DNA: TGTGCCAGCAGTGAAATGGTCTTGAAGACCCAGTACTTC.

The chain recombines TRBV6-1 with TRBJ2-3; no clear D. Germline CDR1 and CDR2: MNHNS and SASEGT. V lost 5 bases and J 0 bases, leaving 12 bases between the germline ends. This CDR3 is built from 15 residues. The DNA for the CDR3 is TGTGCCAGCAGTACCTCCTATACTAGCACAGATACGCAGTATTTT. Residues: CASSTSYTSTDTQYF.

The rearrangement joins TRBV29-1 to TRBJ1-2; D perhaps matches TRBD1 (5 bases). V gave up 7 bases and J gave up 8 bases, with 14 bases separating them. The CDR3 loop spans 11 amino acids. Germline-derived CDR1 and CDR2 are SQVTM and ANQGSEA. The CDR3 is CSATGYGGYTF. As DNA, the CDR3 is TGCAGCGCCACAGGCTACGGGGGCTACACCTTC.

The genes are TRBV6-1 and TRBJ2-3, with no clear D. This CDR3 comprises 14 residues. V shed 5 bases and J shed 0 bases, with 9 bases lying between them. Germline CDR1 is MNHNS and CDR2 is SASEGT. This chain's CDR3 is CASSPPRSTDTQYF. CDR3 nucleotide sequence: TGTGCCAGCAGTCCCCCACGGAGCACAGATACGCAGTATTTT.

This sequence joins TRBV20-1 and TRBJ1-1, with a weak D call TRBD1 (5 bases). V lost 4 bases, J lost 5 bases, and 11 bases lay in between. The CDR3 extends over 12 amino acids. Per the germline V gene, CDR1 is DFQATT and CDR2 is SNEGSKA (reference sequence). CDR3: CSAIGGGTEAFF. CDR3 coding DNA: TGCAGTGCTATCGGGGGGGGGACTGAAGCTTTCTTT.

The rearrangement links TRBV6-5 to TRBJ1-5; D might be TRBD1 (5 bases). Between the trimmed V and J ends, which lost 0 bases and 4 bases, there was a span of 10 bases. Germline V lookup: CDR1 MNHEY, CDR2 SVGAGI. CDR3 length: 15 residues. The DNA for the CDR3 is TGTGCCAGCAGTTACTCGGGGGAAGGGAATCAGCCCCAGCATTTT. Residues: CASSYSGEGNQPQHF.

The chain recombines TRBV7-2 with TRBJ2-1, with 11 bases aligning to TRBD2. Germline V CDR1 and CDR2: SGHTA, FQGNSA. This CDR3 has 19 residues. Germline trimming cut 0 bases from V and 7 bases from J; bases unmatched to any gene: 14. The CDR3 DNA is TGTGCCAGCAGCTTAGCTAATATCCTAGCGGGGGGCCTTTGGAATGAGCAGTTCTTC. This codes for CASSLANILAGGLWNEQFF.

A word on this clonotype: A read error may produce the germline difference seen at one junction end. The rearrangement links TRBV6-5 to TRBJ1-1, with D possibly matching TRBD1 (5 bases). The germline CDR1 and CDR2 sequences are MNHEY and SVGAGI. The CDR3 is 17 amino acids. CDR3 sequence (DNA): TGTGCCAGCAGTTACGGGACCCTACCAGGTGTGAATACTGAAGCTTTCTTT. As protein: CASSYGTLPGVNTEAFF.

J is TRBJ2-7 and V is TRBV23-1; tentatively, D is TRBD1 (5 bases). TRBV23-1 counts as an open reading frame of uncertain function. The V end lost 5 bases, the J end lost 7 bases, and 21 bases lay between the germline ends. The CDR3 has 15 amino acids. Written as DNA, the CDR3 is TGCGCCAGCAGTATGGACACACCTCCACCGGAGGAGCAGTACTTC. As protein: CASSMDTPPPEEQYF.

The chain is built from TRBV7-2 and TRBJ1-2; D uncertain. The CDR3 totals 14 residues. Trimming stripped 7 bases from V and 2 bases from J, with 14 bases between. Per the germline V gene, CDR1 is SGHTA and CDR2 is FQGNSA. The CDR3 nucleotides are TGTGCCAGCACGCCGAGGGAGCAGAACTATGGCTACACCTTC. Protein product: CASTPREQNYGYTF.

V gene TRBV5-1 combines with J gene TRBJ1-2, with unresolved D. Germline CDR1 reads SGHRS; CDR2 reads YFSETQ. Trimming removed 0 bases at V and 3 bases at J, with 12 bases between. CDR3 length equals 15 residues. The CDR3 DNA reads as TGCGCCAGCAGCTTGGCTCCCGGGAGCCACTATGGCTACACCTTC. This gives the protein CASSLAPGSHYGYTF.

This clonotype has only a few counts. This chain uses TRBV24-1 with TRBJ2-2, with 7 bases aligning to TRBD1. The CDR3 has 16 residues. V trimming: 4 bases; J trimming: 1 base; junction bases outside the gene matches: 5. Per the germline V gene, CDR1 is KGHDR and CDR2 is SFDVKD. The CDR3 region has the DNA TGTGCCACCAGTGACCCTTCAGGGGGGAACACCGGGGAGCTGTTTTTT. It translates to CATSDPSGGNTGELFF.

This chain links TRBV7-9 with TRBJ1-2; D is uncertain. This CDR3 region has 16 residues. Per germline, CDR1 SEHNR and CDR2 FQNEAQ (reference sequence). V shed 3 bases and J shed 3 bases, with 17 bases lying between them. CDR3 DNA: TGTGCCAGCAGCTTTCTGCGGTCCGACCCATACTATGGCTACACCTTC. Residues: CASSFLRSDPYYGYTF.

This clonotype was seen a handful of times. The chain combines TRBV7-3 with TRBJ1-1; a weak D match, TRBD1 (6 bases). This CDR3 comprises 13 residues. Germline CDR1 reads SGHTA; CDR2 reads FQGTGA. The V end was cut by 6 bases, the J end by 1 base, with 9 bases between. The chain's CDR3 is CASSWTANTEAFF. The CDR3 nucleotides are TGTGCCAGCAGTTGGACAGCGAACACTGAAGCTTTCTTT.

The rearrangement links TRBV19 to TRBJ2-3; D gene uncertain. CDR3 length: 13 amino acids. Per the germline V gene, CDR1 is LNHDA and CDR2 is SQIVND (reference sequence). Trimming shortened V by 3 bases and J by 5 bases, and 9 bases separated the two germline ends. In DNA, the CDR3 is TGTGCCAGTAGTATTGGGTGGGGAGATACGCAGTATTTT. Its translation: CASSIGWGDTQYF.

A few counts support this clonotype. The gene calls are TRBV7-8 and TRBJ2-7; 7 positions agree with TRBD2. Germline V CDR1 and CDR2: SGHVS, FQNEAQ. The CDR3 is 14 residues long. V lost 8 bases and J lost 2; bases outside the gene matches: 9. The CDR3 here is CASSPGGSAYEQYF. CDR3 nucleotide sequence: TGTGCCAGCTCCCCGGGGGGTAGCGCCTACGAGCAGTACTTC.

The chain is built from TRBV2 and TRBJ2-5; 7 bases are shared with TRBD1. Trimming cost V 5 bases and J 5 bases; bases outside gene matches: 23. The CDR3 consists of 19 residues. The V gene's germline CDR1 is SNHLY and CDR2 FYNNEI. The CDR3 coding sequence is TGTGCCAGCAGTACTAGGGGGCGGAGGACCCAACTGAGTGGTGAGACCCAGTACTTC. It yields the protein CASSTRGRRTQLSGETQYF.

The gene calls are TRBV5-1 and TRBJ2-3, with D maybe TRBD1 (6 bases). V lost 4 bases and J lost 2, with 11 bases in between. Germline V gives CDR1 SGHRS, CDR2 YFSETQ. The CDR3 covers 14 residues. CDR3 in DNA: TGCGCCAGCAGCACCAGGGGCGACACAGATACGCAGTATTTT. Protein: CASSTRGDTDTQYF. Complete variable domain (other parts from reference TRBV5-1 and TRBJ2-3): KAGVTQTPRYLIKTRGQQVTLSCSPISGHRSVSWYQQTPGQGLQFLFEYFSETQRNKGNFPGRFSGRQFSNSRSEMNVSTLELGDSALYLCASSTRGDTDTQYFGPGTRLTVL.

The rearrangement links TRBV7-9 to TRBJ1-1; a possible D gene is TRBD1 (6 bases). CDR3 size: 17 residues. Germline V lookup: CDR1 SEHNR, CDR2 FQNEAQ (reference sequence). Trimming took 4 bases from V and 0 from J, leaving 18 bases between them. CDR3 DNA sequence: TGTGCCAGCAGCTCCCTTATGGGGGCGTCCATGAACACTGAAGCTTTCTTT. It codes for CASSSLMGASMNTEAFF.

The chain couples TRBV5-4 to TRBJ1-6; 9 positions agree with TRBD1. V dropped 1 base and J dropped 9; count of bases not matched to a gene: 11. The CDR3 has 17 amino acids. Germline V gives CDR1 SGHNT, CDR2 YYREEE (reference sequence). The chain's CDR3 is CASSLFSGGQGSSPLHF. The DNA for the CDR3 is TGTGCCAGCAGCTTGTTTTCTGGGGGACAGGGAAGTTCACCCCTCCACTTT.

With regard to this clonotype: Because it lacks the conserved phenylalanine or tryptophan at the end, this CDR3 is likely a read error. The chain employs TRBV20-1 and TRBJ1-1; perhaps TRBD1 as D (5 bases). In germline, CDR1 is DFQATT, CDR2 SNEGSKA (reference sequence). The CDR3 is 12 residues long. CDR3 protein: CRPLLGVTEAFL. In nucleotides, the CDR3 is TGCCGCCCGTTGTTGGGGGTCACTGAAGCTTTCCTT.